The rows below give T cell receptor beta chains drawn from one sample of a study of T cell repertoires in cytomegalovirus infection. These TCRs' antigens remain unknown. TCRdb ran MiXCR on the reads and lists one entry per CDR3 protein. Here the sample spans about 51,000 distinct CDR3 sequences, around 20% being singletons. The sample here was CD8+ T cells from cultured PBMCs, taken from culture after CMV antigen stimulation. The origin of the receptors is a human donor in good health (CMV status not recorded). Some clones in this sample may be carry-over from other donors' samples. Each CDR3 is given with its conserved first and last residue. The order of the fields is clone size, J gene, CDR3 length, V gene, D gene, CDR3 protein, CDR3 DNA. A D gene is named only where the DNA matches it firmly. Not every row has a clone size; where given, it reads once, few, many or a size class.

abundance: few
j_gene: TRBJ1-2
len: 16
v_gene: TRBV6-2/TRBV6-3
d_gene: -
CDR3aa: CASSLLVSGANYGYTF
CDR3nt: TGTGCCAGCTCCCTACTGGTTTCAGGAGCTAACTATGGCTACACCTTC

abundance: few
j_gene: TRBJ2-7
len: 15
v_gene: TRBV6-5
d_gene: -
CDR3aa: CASRAIETEYYEQYF
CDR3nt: TGTGCCAGCAGGGCAATTGAGACGGAATATTACGAGCAGTACTTC

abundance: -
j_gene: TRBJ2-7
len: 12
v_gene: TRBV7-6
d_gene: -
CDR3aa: CASSPTGSEQYF
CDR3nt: TGTGCCAGCAGCCCAACAGGGAGCGAGCAGTACTTC

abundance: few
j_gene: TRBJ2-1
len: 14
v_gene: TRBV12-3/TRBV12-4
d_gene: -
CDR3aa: CASTLGNRNNEQFF
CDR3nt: TGTGCCAGCACCTTGGGAAACCGGAACAATGAGCAGTTCTTC

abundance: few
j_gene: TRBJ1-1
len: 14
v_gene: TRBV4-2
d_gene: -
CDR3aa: CASSQVTGLTEAFF
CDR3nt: TGTGCCAGCAGCCAAGTAACAGGACTCACTGAAGCTTTCTTT

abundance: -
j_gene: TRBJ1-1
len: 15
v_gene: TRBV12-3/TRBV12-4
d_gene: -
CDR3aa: CASSPPTAGRTEAFF
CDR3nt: TGTGCCAGCAGTCCGCCGACCGCGGGGAGGACTGAAGCTTTCTTT

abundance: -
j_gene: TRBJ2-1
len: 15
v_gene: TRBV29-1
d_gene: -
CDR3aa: CSVVWAASSYNEQFF
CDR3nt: TGCAGCGTAGTTTGGGCTGCCAGCTCCTACAATGAGCAGTTCTTC

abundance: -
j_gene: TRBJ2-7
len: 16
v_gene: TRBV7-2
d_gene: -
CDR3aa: CASSLKVRVASYEQYF
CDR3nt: TGTGCCAGCAGCCTAAAAGTAAGGGTCGCTTCCTACGAGCAGTACTTC

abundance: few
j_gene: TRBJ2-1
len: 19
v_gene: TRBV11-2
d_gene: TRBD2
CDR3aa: CASSPRGGREGLSYNEQFF
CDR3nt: TGTGCCAGCAGCCCCCGGGGGGGGCGGGAGGGCCTCTCCTACAATGAGCAGTTCTTC

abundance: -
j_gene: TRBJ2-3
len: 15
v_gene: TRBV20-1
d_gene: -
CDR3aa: CSARGLDRPRDTQYF
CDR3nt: TGCAGTGCTAGAGGGCTGGACCGACCGAGAGATACGCAGTATTTT

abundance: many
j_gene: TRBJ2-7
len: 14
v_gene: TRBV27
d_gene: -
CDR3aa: CASSLLGRHYEQYF
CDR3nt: TGTGCCAGCAGTTTGTTAGGACGCCACTACGAGCAGTACTTC

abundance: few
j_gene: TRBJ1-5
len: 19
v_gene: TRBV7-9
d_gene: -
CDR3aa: CASSLGKGGPVLSNQPQHF
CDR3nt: TGTGCCAGCAGCTTAGGAAAGGGGGGGCCGGTACTCAGCAATCAGCCCCAGCATTTT

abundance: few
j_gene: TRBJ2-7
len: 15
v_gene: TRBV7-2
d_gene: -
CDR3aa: CASSTGTRGSYEQYF
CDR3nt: TGTGCCAGCAGCACCGGGACACGGGGCTCCTACGAGCAGTACTTC

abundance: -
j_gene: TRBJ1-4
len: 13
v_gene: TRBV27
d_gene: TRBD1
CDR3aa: CASSEDRNEKLFF
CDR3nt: TGTGCCAGCAGTGAGGACAGGAATGAAAAACTGTTTTTT

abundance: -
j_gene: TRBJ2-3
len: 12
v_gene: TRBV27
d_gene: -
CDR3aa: CASSSGGGTQYF
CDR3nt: TGTGCCAGCAGTTCAGGAGGGGGAACGCAGTATTTT

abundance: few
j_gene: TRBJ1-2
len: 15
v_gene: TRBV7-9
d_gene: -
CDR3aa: CASSLDLGGRYGYTF
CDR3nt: TGTGCCAGCAGCTTAGATTTAGGTGGGCGGTATGGCTACACCTTC

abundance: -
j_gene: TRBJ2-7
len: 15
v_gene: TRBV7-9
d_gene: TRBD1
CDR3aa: CASSRDRDGVGEQYF
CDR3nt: TGTGCCAGCAGCCGCGACAGGGACGGAGTGGGCGAGCAGTACTTC

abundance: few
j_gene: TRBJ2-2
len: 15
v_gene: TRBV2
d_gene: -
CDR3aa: CASTVTLANTGELFF
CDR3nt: TGTGCCAGCACGGTCACTTTGGCGAACACCGGGGAGCTGTTTTTT

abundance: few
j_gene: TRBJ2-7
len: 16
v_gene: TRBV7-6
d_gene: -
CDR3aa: CASSLAITGSPYEQYF
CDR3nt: TGTGCCAGCAGCTTAGCGATAACAGGATCCCCCTACGAGCAGTACTTC

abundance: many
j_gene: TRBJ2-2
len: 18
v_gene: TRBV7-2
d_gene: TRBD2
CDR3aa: CASSLGVLAGASTGELFF
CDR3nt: TGTGCCAGCAGCTTAGGTGTTCTAGCGGGGGCGAGTACCGGGGAGCTGTTTTTT

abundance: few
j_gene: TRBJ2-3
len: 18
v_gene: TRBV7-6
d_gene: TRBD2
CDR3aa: CASSLRDTLAGERDTQYF
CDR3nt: TGTGCCAGCAGCTTGAGGGATACCCTAGCGGGGGAGAGAGATACGCAGTATTTT

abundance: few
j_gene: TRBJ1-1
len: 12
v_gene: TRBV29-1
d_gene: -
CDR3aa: CSVEEWAEEAFF
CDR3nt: TGCAGCGTTGAAGAATGGGCCGAAGAAGCTTTCTTT

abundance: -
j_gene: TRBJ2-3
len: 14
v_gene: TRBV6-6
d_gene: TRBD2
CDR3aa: CAIETGLAADTQYF
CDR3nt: TGTGCCATCGAAACGGGACTAGCGGCCGATACGCAGTATTTT

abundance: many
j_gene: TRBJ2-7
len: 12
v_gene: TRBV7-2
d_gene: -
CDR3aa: CASSLGSAEQYF
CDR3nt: TGTGCCAGCAGCTTGGGGAGTGCCGAGCAGTACTTC

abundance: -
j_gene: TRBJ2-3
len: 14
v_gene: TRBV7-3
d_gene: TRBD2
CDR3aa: CASSPSRGGDTQYF
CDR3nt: TGTGCCAGCAGCCCTTCCCGGGGGGGAGATACGCAGTATTTT

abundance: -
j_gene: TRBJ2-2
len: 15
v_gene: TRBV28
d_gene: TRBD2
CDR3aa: CASTFRGRDTGELFF
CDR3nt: TGTGCCAGCACCTTTCGTGGGAGGGACACCGGGGAGCTGTTTTTT

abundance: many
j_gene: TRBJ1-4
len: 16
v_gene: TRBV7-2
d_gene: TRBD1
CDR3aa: CASSAPTTGIYEKLFF
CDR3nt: TGTGCCAGCAGTGCGCCAACGACAGGGATTTATGAAAAACTGTTTTTT

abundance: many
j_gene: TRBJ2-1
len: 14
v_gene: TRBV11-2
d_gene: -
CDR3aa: CASSLVGSYNEQFF
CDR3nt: TGTGCCAGCAGCTTAGTAGGCTCCTACAATGAGCAGTTCTTC

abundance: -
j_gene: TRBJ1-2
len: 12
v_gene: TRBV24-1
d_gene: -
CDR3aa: CATSDDSYGYTF
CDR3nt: TGTGCCACCAGTGATGACAGCTATGGCTACACCTTC

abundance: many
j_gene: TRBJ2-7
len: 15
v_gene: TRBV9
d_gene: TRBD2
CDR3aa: CASSVGASGSYEQYF
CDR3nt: TGTGCCAGCAGCGTAGGGGCTAGCGGCTCCTACGAGCAGTACTTC

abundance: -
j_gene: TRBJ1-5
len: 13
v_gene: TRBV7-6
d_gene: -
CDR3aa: CATSEAAGQPQHF
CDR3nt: TGTGCCACCTCCGAGGCCGCGGGGCAGCCCCAGCATTTT

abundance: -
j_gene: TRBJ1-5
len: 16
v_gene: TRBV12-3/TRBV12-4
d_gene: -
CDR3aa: CASSLGASYSNQPQHF
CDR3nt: TGTGCCAGCAGTCTAGGGGCCTCTTATAGCAATCAGCCCCAGCATTTT

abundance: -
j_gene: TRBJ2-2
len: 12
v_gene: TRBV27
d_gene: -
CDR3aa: CASSWDTGELFF
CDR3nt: TGTGCCAGCAGTTGGGACACCGGGGAGCTGTTTTTT

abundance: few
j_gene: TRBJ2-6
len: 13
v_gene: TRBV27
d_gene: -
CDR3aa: CASSASGANVLTF
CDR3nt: TGTGCCAGCAGTGCCTCTGGGGCCAACGTCCTGACTTTC

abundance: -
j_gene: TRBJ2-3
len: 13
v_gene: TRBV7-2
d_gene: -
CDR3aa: CASSYFDTDTQYF
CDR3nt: TGTGCCAGCAGCTACTTTGACACAGATACGCAGTATTTT

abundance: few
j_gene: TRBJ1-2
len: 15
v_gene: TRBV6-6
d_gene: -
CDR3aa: CASSFVGPKTYGYTF
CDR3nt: TGTGCCAGCAGTTTCGTTGGTCCGAAGACCTATGGCTACACCTTC

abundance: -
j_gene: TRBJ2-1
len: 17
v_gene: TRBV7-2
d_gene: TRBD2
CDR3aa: CASSPSGLAGRYNEQFF
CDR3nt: TGTGCCAGCAGCCCCTCGGGACTAGCGGGGAGGTACAATGAGCAGTTCTTC

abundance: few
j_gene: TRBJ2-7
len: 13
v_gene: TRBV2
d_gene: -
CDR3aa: CASGTTGSYEQYF
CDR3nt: TGTGCCAGCGGTACTACAGGGTCCTACGAGCAGTACTTC

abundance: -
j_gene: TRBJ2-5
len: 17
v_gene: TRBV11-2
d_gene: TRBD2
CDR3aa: CASSPGLAGGWSQTQYF
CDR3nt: TGTGCCAGCAGCCCGGGACTAGCGGGAGGCTGGTCACAGACCCAGTACTTC

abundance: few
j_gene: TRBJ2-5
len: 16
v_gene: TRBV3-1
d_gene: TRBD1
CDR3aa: CASSQDWGTGWKTQYF
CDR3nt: TGTGCCAGCAGCCAAGATTGGGGGACAGGGTGGAAGACCCAGTACTTC

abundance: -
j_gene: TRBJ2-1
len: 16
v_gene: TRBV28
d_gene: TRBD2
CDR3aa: CASSLSLAGVHNEQFF
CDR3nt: TGTGCCAGCAGTTTATCCCTAGCGGGAGTCCACAATGAGCAGTTCTTC

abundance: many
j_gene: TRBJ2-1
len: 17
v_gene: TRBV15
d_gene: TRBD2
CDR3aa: CATSRDFLAGGNNEQFF
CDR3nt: TGTGCCACCAGCAGAGATTTTTTAGCGGGAGGGAACAATGAGCAGTTCTTC

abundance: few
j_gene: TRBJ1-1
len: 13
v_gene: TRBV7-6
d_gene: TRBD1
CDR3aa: CASSLSQGVEAFF
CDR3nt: TGTGCCAGCAGCTTATCCCAGGGGGTTGAAGCTTTCTTT

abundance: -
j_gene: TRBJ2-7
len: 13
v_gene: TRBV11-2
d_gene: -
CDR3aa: CASSQGRGTEQYF
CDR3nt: TGTGCCAGCAGCCAGGGGCGGGGTACCGAGCAGTACTTC

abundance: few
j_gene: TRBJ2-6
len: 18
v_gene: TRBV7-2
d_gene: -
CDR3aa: CASSPRQLQPSGANVLTF
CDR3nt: TGTGCCAGCAGCCCTAGACAGTTACAACCTTCTGGGGCCAACGTCCTGACTTTC

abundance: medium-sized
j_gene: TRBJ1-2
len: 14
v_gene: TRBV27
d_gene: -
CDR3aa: CASSLSTGAYGYTF
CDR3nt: TGTGCCAGCAGTTTATCCACGGGTGCCTATGGCTACACCTTC

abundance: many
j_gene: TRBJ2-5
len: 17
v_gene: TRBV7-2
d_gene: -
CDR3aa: CASSQEGSIYEGETQYF
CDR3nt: TGTGCCAGCAGCCAAGAGGGGAGTATCTATGAGGGGGAGACCCAGTACTTC

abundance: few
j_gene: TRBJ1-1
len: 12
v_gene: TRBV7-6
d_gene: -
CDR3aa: CASSPNSFEAFF
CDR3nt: TGTGCCAGCAGCCCAAACTCCTTTGAAGCTTTCTTT

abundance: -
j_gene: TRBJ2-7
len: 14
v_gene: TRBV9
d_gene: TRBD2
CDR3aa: CASSGGTSGYEQYF
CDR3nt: TGTGCCAGCAGCGGCGGGACTAGCGGATACGAGCAGTACTTC

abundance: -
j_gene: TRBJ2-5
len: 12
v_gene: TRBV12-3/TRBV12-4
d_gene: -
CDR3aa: CASSLEGETQYF
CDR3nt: TGTGCCAGCAGTTTAGAAGGAGAGACCCAGTACTTC

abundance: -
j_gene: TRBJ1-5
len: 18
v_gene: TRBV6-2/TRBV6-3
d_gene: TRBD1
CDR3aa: CASSYSKDRAYSNQPQHF
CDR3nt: TGTGCCAGCAGTTACTCGAAGGACAGGGCCTATAGCAATCAGCCCCAGCATTTT

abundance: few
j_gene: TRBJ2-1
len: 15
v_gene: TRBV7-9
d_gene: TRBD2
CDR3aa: CASSLGAGTINEQFF
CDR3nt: TGTGCCAGCAGCTTAGGCGCCGGGACTATCAATGAGCAGTTCTTC